The sequence of this TCR beta chain was determined in a study of sequential checkpoint blockade in melanoma (dated by TCRdb to about 2019). Some background on the complete study: Patients were assigned by 1:1 randomization to either first-line nivolumab followed by ipilimumab (arm A) or ipilimumab followed by nivolumab (arm B). Maintenance nivolumab was given following each of the two trial sequences. DNA from around 95 pretreatment melanoma tumor samples underwent TCRbeta immunosequencing. Some 20 patients had matched tumor biopsies taken before treatment and at week 13, after single-agent nivolumab (arm A) or ipilimumab (arm B). Approximately 80% of the matched tumor biopsy pairs taken before and after treatment were from the same lesion. Study-wide findings and limitations: Patients whose tumor T-cell fraction and clonality increased by week 13 were about 30 times more likely to achieve clinical benefit. Tumor T-cell fraction and clonality were found to correlate with PD-L1 staining and CD8+ T-cell counts but not with mutational load. Among patients in the nivolumab-first arm (arm A), tumor TIL clonality before treatment was associated with response (P = .04). Within-arm analyses of tumor T-cell fraction were constrained by small sample sizes and reduced statistical power. Validation of the response-prediction model combining TCR metrics and mutation burden is needed in larger, independent patient cohorts.

The germline V and J ends show losses of 0 bases and 5 bases respectively, and no gene match explains 10 bases of the junction. Reading the germline V gene gives CDR1 MNHGY and CDR2 SAAAGT. The CDR3 starts with the cysteine, ends with the phenylalanine, and has 17 residues. Left in the record is the CDR3 DNA by itself, 51 bases read in frame from the first base. The treatment or condition label corresponds to: randomized to nivolumab then ipilimumab (arm A) or the reverse (arm B). None of the trial patients had been given prior DNA-damaging chemotherapy. CheckMate 064, a randomized, open-label phase II trial of sequential checkpoint blockade, was the source of the samples, all of which came from patients with melanoma. Genomic DNA from formalin-fixed paraffin-embedded (FFPE) tissue samples served as the input for tumor TCR sequencing. The immunoSEQ Assay was used to immunosequence TCRbeta CDR3 regions from genomic DNA. Before high-throughput sequencing, genomic DNA was amplified using bias-controlled multiplex PCR. The paper's processing steps were these. To quantify the absolute abundance of each unique TCRbeta CDR3 region, the sequences were collapsed and filtered. Clonality, defined as 1 minus Pielou's evenness, was calculated using only productive rearrangements. Tumor T-cell fraction was computed by normalizing TCRbeta template counts to usable DNA, estimated from several housekeeping genes. A previously published method was used to identify clones whose frequencies were significantly greater in on-treatment samples than in baseline samples. Entries here come from immuneACCESS through TCRdb and include only in-frame sequences with V and J called. Some clones fail to appear in such tables; in the studies checked, an unresolved V gene covers under half of the shortfall, and the cause of the remainder is unknown. The V and J calls and the clone size are those of that table, but D and trimming were determined from the DNA. The sample table lists a few thousand clones, 20% to 25% of them with a count of one. The top ten constitute about 29% of the sample.

This clone was found a few times. The specificity of this receptor is unknown. Per-nucleotide qualities are absent, and no much larger clonotype sits a single base away. The chain links TRBV6-8 with TRBJ1-3; TRBD1 aligns with 7 central bases. The sequences come from tumor tissue (inferred from file names), collected from a patient given nivolumab and ipilimumab in sequence. This receptor was identified in a human donor with melanoma. The DNA sequence reads TGTGCCAGCAGTTACTCGCTACAGGGGCTTTCTAGAAACACCATATATTTT. This yields the protein CASSYSLQGLSRNTIYF.